The source of this TCR beta chain is a study of T cells in Graves' hyperthyroidism and ophthalmopathy. This clonotype was found a few times. The antigen is not known. Patients showing uncontrolled infection, other autoimmune disease, pregnancy or lactation were ineligible. General study points: Most expanded thyroid clonotypes above 0.001 recurred in blood.

RNA transcripts yielded amplified TCR beta CDR3 regions. The study used the HTBI primer set for a first-round RT-PCR of the TCR CDR3. TCRdb reprocessed the multiplex PCR reads via MiXCR and lists one record per CDR3 protein. The sample contains 250,000 to 300,000 distinct CDR3 sequences, about a sixth of which appear only once. The material sequenced was blood. The TCR originated in a woman aged 60-75 years with Graves' ophthalmopathy.

CDR3 in DNA: TGTGCCAGCAGCAAACAGGGAGGGGGCAATCAGCCCCAGCATTTT. This codes for CASSKQGGGNQPQHF. The chain employs TRBV6-1 and TRBJ1-5; weak D call: TRBD1 (6 bases). Trimming took off 6 bases at V and 2 bases at J, with 14 bases between the two ends. The CDR3 consists of 15 residues. Germline V gives CDR1 MNHNS, CDR2 SASEGT.